This T cell receptor (beta chain) was recovered during a study of regulatory T cells in long-lasting Graves disease. As to time point: newly diagnosed GD, antithyroid drugs for less than 3 months. TCR sequences were obtained from RNA taken from PBMCs. At least ten counts were recorded for this clonotype. HTBI primers from iRepertoire and Arm-PCR of CDR3 regions yielded the TCR beta libraries. MiXCR, applied by TCRdb to the multiplex PCR reads, yields one record per CDR3 protein. The table has approximately 350,000 distinct CDR3 sequences, around 15% seen once; the top ten hold around 20%. This sample was also put to use in a study of T cells in Graves' hyperthyroidism and ophthalmopathy.

The source of this sequence is a young woman with Graves disease. This specimen consisted of peripheral blood mononuclear cells (PBMCs), obtained at new diagnosis, from a patient treated with antithyroid drugs.

The chain's CDR3 is CASSFRGHGANVLTF. In DNA, the CDR3 is TGCGCCAGCAGCTTCAGGGGTCACGGGGCCAACGTCCTGACTTTC. The chain uses TRBV5-1 and TRBJ2-6; possible D gene TRBD1, 6 bases. The CDR3 spans 15 residues. Germline V gene sequence: CDR1 SGHRS, CDR2 YFSETQ. The ends were cut back, 2 bases at V and 4 bases at J, with 10 bases in the middle.